This TCR beta chain was sequenced during a study of cytomegalovirus exposure and HLA in healthy donors. General observations from the study: Accurate prediction of HLA-A and HLA-B alleles (for most subjects) was reportedly achieved from TCR beta sequences. The authors later linked a missense DCLRE1C variant to TCR beta V- and J-gene trimming.

This PCR relied on a set of 60 Vbeta primers and 13 Jbeta primers. The data were produced by immunoSEQ multiplex PCR, yet TCRdb's version contains in-frame clones alone and is incomplete. Of 210,000 or so clones listed, approximately 87% are singletons. Participants comprised healthy donors of bone marrow. Details on this clone: What it recognizes is unknown.

Sequenced sample: PBMCs. The TCR was taken from a human donor in good health.

CDR3 region: CASSLVGGSDYEQYF. CDR3 DNA sequence: TGTGCCAGCAGTTTAGTGGGCGGGAGTGACTACGAGCAGTACTTC. The genes are TRBV27 and TRBJ2-7; 7 bases match TRBD2. Germline assignment: CDR1 MNHEY and CDR2 SMNVEV (reference sequence). This CDR3 contains 15 residues. V was pared by 2 bases and J by 3 bases, with 7 bases of the junction left unmatched.